Reported below is one TCR beta chain. This sample includes further DNA sequences coding for the same CDR3. The table came from immunoSEQ multiplex PCR; TCRdb's copy has only in-frame clones and leaves some out. This sample has 2,500,000 or so clones, with approximately 94% found just once. This entry belongs to a study of shared clonotypes between healthy human individuals. Germline lookup yields CDR1 MNHEY and CDR2 SMNVEV (reference sequence). Trimming took off 6 bases at V and 4 bases at J, with 12 bases between the two ends. This CDR3 has 13 residues. The chain joins TRBV27 to TRBJ1-1, with D maybe TRBD1 (5 bases). The sequenced material came from naive CD4+ T cells sorted from blood. Subset noted: CD45RA+ positively selected. This clonotype was sampled from a young man in good health. CDR3 nucleotide sequence: TGTGCCAGCAGCCGACCTGGGGGCACTGAAGCTTTCTTT. Amino acids: CASSRPGGTEAFF.